A single sample gave rise to the 2 T cell receptor beta chains below, sequenced in a study of identical twins. One entry per CDR3 protein results from TCRdb running MiXCR on the 5' RACE reads. The sample has 1.5 million to 2 million distinct CDR3 sequences; around 29% are singletons. Specimen: cord blood. These receptors originate from a newborn girl in good health.

This clonotype was counted only a few times. This chain links TRBV29-1 with TRBJ2-6; 10 bases match TRBD1. With 5 bases clipped from V and 0 bases from J, the junction kept 4 bases outside the gene matches. The V gene's germline CDR1 is SQVTM and CDR2 ANQGSEA. CDR3 length: 16 residues. CDR3 loop: CSVIWTGGSGANVLTF. The CDR3 nucleotides read TGCAGCGTTATTTGGACAGGGGGCTCTGGGGCCAACGTCCTGACTTTC.

This clonotype appeared a few times. The chain links TRBV2 to TRBJ2-3; possibly TRBD1 for D (5 bases). Germline CDR1 and CDR2: SNHLY and FYNNEI. The CDR3 runs 13 residues. Trimming removed 4 bases at V and 6 bases at J, with 11 bases between. DNA for the CDR3: TGTGCCAGCAGTGGGCAGGGAAAGGATACGCAGTATTTT. Its protein is CASSGQGKDTQYF.